This TCR beta chain was sequenced in a study of cytomegalovirus exposure and HLA in healthy donors. Study information: In a previous analysis, 95 million to 130 million unique TCR beta sequences were found from about 179 million T cells. Study results and caveats: In terms of immune exposure information, only CMV serostatus was available. An Asian-associated ancestry cluster reportedly showed fewer N-insertions than the approximately 600-donor mean in a later analysis.

Germline V lookup: CDR1 KGHSH, CDR2 LQKENI. CDR3 length equals 13 residues. V gave up 1 base and J gave up 0 bases, with 4 bases separating them. To note about this clone: Its specificity is unknown.

It was with 60 Vbeta and 13 Jbeta primers that the PCR ran. The authors' processing: Later analysis identified 65 million to 80 million unique TCR beta chains, 9 million to 13 million shared. Measured with immunoSEQ multiplex PCR; TCRdb has only the in-frame clones, and not every one. Clone size and the V and J calls come from that table; the DNA yielded D and trimming. In total, the table holds tens of thousands of clones. The sequencing sample was made of PBMCs. The TCR comes from a female donor in good health and CMV-seropositive. The genes are TRBV18 and TRBJ2-7; D uncertain. For the CDR3, the DNA is TGTGCCAGCTCACCACTCGGCTCCTACGAGCAGTACTTC. Translating gives CASSPLGSYEQYF.